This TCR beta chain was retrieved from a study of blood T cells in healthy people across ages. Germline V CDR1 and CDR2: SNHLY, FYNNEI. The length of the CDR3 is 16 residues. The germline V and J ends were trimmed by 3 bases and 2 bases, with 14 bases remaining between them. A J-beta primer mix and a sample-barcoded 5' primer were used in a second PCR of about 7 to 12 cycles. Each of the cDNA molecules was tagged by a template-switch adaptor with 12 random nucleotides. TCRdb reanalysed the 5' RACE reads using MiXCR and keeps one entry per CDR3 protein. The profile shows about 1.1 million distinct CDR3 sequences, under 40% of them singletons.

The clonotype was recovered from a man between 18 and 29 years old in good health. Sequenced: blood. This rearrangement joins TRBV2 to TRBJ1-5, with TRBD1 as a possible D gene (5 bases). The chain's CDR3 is CASSDNRRLGNQPQHF. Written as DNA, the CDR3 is TGTGCCAGCAGTGATAACAGGCGGCTGGGCAATCAGCCCCAGCATTTT.